This T cell receptor (beta chain) was identified during a study of shared clonotypes between healthy human individuals. TCRdb keeps only in-frame clones here, not all; method: immunoSEQ multiplex PCR. The sample lists about 2 million clones; 85% to 95% were seen once. Whole-study findings and limits: Naive CD4 clonotype sharing across four donors was 4% to 5.5%.

The CDR3 is 16 amino acids. Germline-derived CDR1 and CDR2 are SEHNR and FQNEAQ (reference sequence). Note on this clone: The target antigen is unknown. At one end, the junction sequence differs from germline, possibly due to a read error.

In the CD4+ fraction, cells were divided into CD45RA+ naive and CD45RA-negative memory subsets. Sample: naive CD4+ T cells sorted from blood. Subset meaning: CD45RA+ positively selected. The chain carries TRBV7-9 and TRBJ2-7, with 10 bases fitting TRBD1. The TCR comes from a man aged 18 to 29 in good health. CDR3 in amino acids: CASSLEVTGTGARKHF. The CDR3 coding sequence is TGTGCCAGCAGCTTAGAGGTCACAGGGACAGGGGCTAGGAAGCACTTC.